This TCR beta chain comes out of a study of blood T cells in healthy people across ages. Regarding the study as a whole: Older age coincided with a roughly linear decline in TCR beta diversity per million T cells.

Primed by a sample-barcoded 5' primer and a J-beta primer mix, a second PCR proceeded for 7 to 11 cycles. A single record per CDR3 protein comes from TCRdb applying MiXCR to the 5' RACE reads. The sample has approximately 1,700,000 distinct CDR3 sequences, 39% seen once. Trimming removed 4 bases from V and 11 bases from J, with 20 bases in between. The CDR3 has 13 amino acids. The germline V gene has CDR1 SQVTM and CDR2 ANQGSEA. Worth noting for this clonotype: Its target is unknown.

The chain uses TRBV29-1 and TRBJ1-1; TRBD1 is a possible D gene (6 bases). This sequence originates from a human donor in good health. Input material: blood. The CDR3 reads CSVGSGAPFSAFF. For the CDR3, the DNA is TGCAGCGTTGGATCGGGGGCCCCTTTTAGTGCTTTCTTT.